This TCR beta chain was recovered during a study of blood T cell repertoires in COVID-19. As for the study in general: Nucleic acid was either cDNA or gDNA, and it came from T cells, B-cell-depleted T cells, or PBMCs.

This study enrolled people aged 18 to 89 from around 26 US geographic areas. Participants' own reports of clinical history determined their cohort assignment. Cohort 3 recovery required two negative PCRs, clearance, or symptom resolution. This clone was recorded a few times. Only in-frame clones appear in the TCRdb table, and some are missing; sequencing was by immunoSEQ multiplex PCR. Among about 280,000 clones listed, 85% were seen once. CDR1 and CDR2 from the germline V gene are LNHDA and SQIVND (reference sequence). CDR3 length: 12 amino acids. The V end lost 0 bases, the J end lost 8 bases, and 5 bases lay between the germline ends.

The receptor comes from a woman in her fifties or sixties who had recovered from COVID-19. The sequenced sample was PBMCs or T cells enriched from blood (not recorded which). This chain links TRBV19 with TRBJ2-1; tentatively, D is TRBD1 (5 bases). CDR3: CASSIEGDEQFF. For the CDR3, the DNA is TGTGCCAGTAGTATAGAAGGGGATGAGCAGTTCTTC.